This T cell receptor (beta chain) was obtained from a study of cytomegalovirus exposure and HLA in healthy donors. Looking at the study overall: The 120 validation repertoires matched the 500 to 750 first-cohort repertoires in platform, a later analysis reported.

Only in-frame clones appear in the TCRdb table, and some are missing; sequencing was by immunoSEQ multiplex PCR. The sample shows around 140,000 clones, roughly 89% of them seen only once. CDR1 MNHEY and CDR2 SVGAGI come from the germline V gene. The CDR3 loop spans 13 amino acids. V gave up 6 bases and J gave up 4 bases, with 12 bases separating them. Sequenced: PBMCs. The chain links TRBV6-5 to TRBJ1-1; D may be TRBD1 (5 bases). The clonotype originates from a man between 18 and 29 years old in good health and CMV-seropositive. This CDR3 reads CASRGGYGTEAFF. The CDR3 nucleotides read TGTGCCAGCAGGGGGGGATACGGCACTGAAGCTTTCTTT.